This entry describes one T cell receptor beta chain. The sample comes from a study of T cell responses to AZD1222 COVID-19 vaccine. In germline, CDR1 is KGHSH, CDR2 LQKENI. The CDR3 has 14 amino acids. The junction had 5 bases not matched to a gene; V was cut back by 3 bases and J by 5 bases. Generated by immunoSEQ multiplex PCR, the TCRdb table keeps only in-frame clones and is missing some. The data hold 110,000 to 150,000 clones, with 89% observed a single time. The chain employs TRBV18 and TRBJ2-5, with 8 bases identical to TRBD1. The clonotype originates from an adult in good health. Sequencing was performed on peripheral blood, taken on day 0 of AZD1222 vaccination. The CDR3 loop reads CASSPQGAGETQYF. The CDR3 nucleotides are TGTGCCAGCTCACCTCAGGGGGCAGGGGAGACCCAGTACTTC. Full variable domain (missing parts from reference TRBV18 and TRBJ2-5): NAGVMQNPRHLVRRRGQEARLRCSPMKGHSHVYWYRQLPEEGLKFMVYLQKENIIDESGMPKERFSAEFPKEGPSILRIQQVVRGDSAAYFCASSPQGAGETQYFGPGTRLLVL.